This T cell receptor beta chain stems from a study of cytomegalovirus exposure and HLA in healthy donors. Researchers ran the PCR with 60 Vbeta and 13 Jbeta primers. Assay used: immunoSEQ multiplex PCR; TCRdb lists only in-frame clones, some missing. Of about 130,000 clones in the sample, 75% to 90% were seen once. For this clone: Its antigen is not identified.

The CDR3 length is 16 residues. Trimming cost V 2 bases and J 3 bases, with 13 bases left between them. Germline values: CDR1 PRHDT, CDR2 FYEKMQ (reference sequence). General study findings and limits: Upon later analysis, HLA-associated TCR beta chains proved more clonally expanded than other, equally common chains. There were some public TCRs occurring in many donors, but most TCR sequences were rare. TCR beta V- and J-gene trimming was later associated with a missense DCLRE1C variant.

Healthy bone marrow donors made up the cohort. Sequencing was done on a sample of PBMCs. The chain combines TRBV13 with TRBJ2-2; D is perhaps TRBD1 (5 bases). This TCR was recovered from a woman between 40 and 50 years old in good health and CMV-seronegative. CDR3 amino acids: CASSLYPQGDTGELFF. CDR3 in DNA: TGTGCCAGCAGCTTATACCCCCAAGGGGACACCGGGGAGCTGTTTTTT.